Below, 4 T cell receptor beta chains from the same sample are listed, as sequenced in a study of blood T cell repertoires in COVID-19. Method: immunoSEQ multiplex PCR; TCRdb's copy keeps in-frame clones and lacks some. The profile shows nearly 45,000 clones, around 84% of them singletons. The sample comprised peripheral blood. Receptors were obtained from a human donor in a cohort sampled during active COVID-19.

The genes are TRBV19 and TRBJ1-5; D ambiguous. This CDR3 comprises 15 residues. V lost 3 bases to trimming and J lost 2 bases, with 11 bases between them. Germline-derived CDR1 and CDR2 are LNHDA and SQIVND (reference sequence). DNA for the CDR3: TGTGCCAGTAGTATGGCAGTGGGCGGCAATCAGCCCCAGCATTTT. Translating gives CASSMAVGGNQPQHF.

This clone has only a few counts. V is TRBV7-9 and J is TRBJ1-6; D might be TRBD1 (5 bases). The CDR3 length is 15 residues. Trimming took off 4 bases at V and 5 bases at J, with 12 bases between the two ends. Per the germline V gene, CDR1 is SEHNR and CDR2 is FQNEAQ (reference sequence). The CDR3 spells CASSSKGNDNSPLHF. CDR3 bases: TGTGCCAGCAGCTCTAAGGGGAACGATAATTCACCCCTCCACTTT. The full variable domain, completed using reference TRBV7-9 and TRBJ1-6, is DTGVSQNPRHKITKRGQNVTFRCDPISEHNRLYWYRQTLGQGPEFLTYFQNEAQLEKSRLLSDRFSAERPKGSFSTLEIQRTEQGDSAMYLCASSSKGNDNSPLHFGNGTRLTVT.

The V call is TRBV6-5, the J call TRBJ1-2; D is ambiguous. The CDR3 sequence is 13 residues long. Germline CDR1 reads MNHEY; CDR2 reads SVGAGI. Trimming took 9 bases from V and 6 from J, leaving 17 bases between them. CDR3 residues: CASRPGLVDGYTF. CDR3 DNA sequence: TGTGCCAGTCGCCCGGGGTTAGTAGATGGCTACACCTTC.

The chain recombines TRBV10-3 with TRBJ2-1; 7 nucleotides line up with TRBD2. The CDR3 loop spans 14 amino acids. Germline values: CDR1 ENHRY, CDR2 SYGVKD. Trimming at V came to 7 bases and at J to 5 bases, leaving 8 bases not matched to a gene. CDR3 nucleotides: TGTGCCATCACCCGTGGCGGGGGACACAATGAGCAGTTCTTC. Translation gives CAITRGGGHNEQFF.